This TCR beta chain appears in the sequencing data of a study of blood T cells in healthy people across ages. Drawing of peripheral blood yielded about 9.6 milliliters from each donor. The V gene lost 4 bases and the J gene lost 3 bases, with 16 bases spanning the gap. Germline V CDR1 and CDR2: ENHRY, SYGVKD. This CDR3 spans 15 amino acids. The second PCR ran about 6 to 12 cycles with a sample-barcoded 5' primer and J-beta primers. TCRdb reprocessed the 5' RACE reads via MiXCR and lists one record per CDR3 protein. The table shows 1,500,000 or so distinct CDR3 sequences, with 40% to 45% occurring only once. Study-level findings and limits: Among long-lived donors, naive CD4+ cells were more numerous and diversity higher than in aged donors. With donor CMV status unknown, expanded clonotype changes were possibly confounded.

This clonotype was found a few times. What it binds is not known. The chain couples TRBV10-3 to TRBJ2-7; a possible D gene is TRBD2 (6 bases). The receptor's source is a woman aged 18 to 35 in good health. The specimen sequenced was blood. The CDR3 DNA follows: TGTGCCATCAGTGCCCGGACTACCCTGGACTACGAGCAGTACTTC. Protein sequence: CAISARTTLDYEQYF.